A single sample is the source of the 11 T cell receptor beta chains below, sequenced in a study of CD8 T cells in Susac syndrome. It was with random hexamers that 0.5 to 1 ug RNA was reverse transcribed. Using its own MiXCR run on the immunoSEQ multiplex PCR reads, TCRdb lists one record per CDR3 protein. The table records about 85,000 distinct CDR3 sequences, just under 95% of them present only once. The sequencing sample was made of CD8+ T cells from PBMCs. The receptors shown here come from a human donor with Susac syndrome.

This chain connects TRBV29-1 to TRBJ2-7; 9 positions agree with TRBD2. CDR3 size: 14 residues. Trimming took 1 base from V and 2 from J; bases not matched to a gene: 3. Germline lookup yields CDR1 SQVTM and CDR2 ANQGSEA. CDR3 region: CSVEGAGGAYEQYF. CDR3 bases: TGCAGCGTTGAAGGGGCGGGAGGGGCCTACGAGCAGTACTTC.

The chain recombines TRBV19 with TRBJ1-1; no clear D. Germline V lookup: CDR1 LNHDA, CDR2 SQIVND (reference sequence). Trimming cost V 5 bases and J 0 bases, with 7 bases left between them. The CDR3 has 13 residues. The CDR3 nucleotides read TGTGCCAGTAGTCTATCGGTGAACACTGAAGCTTTCTTT. It encodes CASSLSVNTEAFF.

The CDR3 sequence: CAWRGQGYTEAFF. The CDR3 bases are TGTGCCTGGAGGGGACAGGGTTACACTGAAGCTTTCTTT. V is TRBV30 and J is TRBJ1-1; 9 nucleotides agree with TRBD1. V was clipped by 3 bases and J by 3 bases; unmatched bases: 2. This CDR3 has 13 residues. The germline CDR1 and CDR2 sequences are GTSNPN and SVGIG (reference sequence). Together with reference TRBV30 and TRBJ1-1, the CDR3 gives the full variable domain: SQTIHQWPATLVQPVGSPLSLECTVEGTSNPNLYWYRQAAGRGLQLLFYSVGIGQISSEVPQNLSASRPQDRQFILSSKKLLLSDSGFYLCAWRGQGYTEAFFGQGTRLTVV.

The J gene is TRBJ2-2, the V gene TRBV27; maybe TRBD1 (6 bases). Germline V gene sequence: CDR1 MNHEY, CDR2 SMNVEV (reference sequence). Trimming stripped 9 bases from V and 4 bases from J, with 21 bases between. The CDR3 is 16 amino acids. The CDR3 sequence: CASTPLGQLSTGELFF. The CDR3 bases are TGTGCCAGTACCCCCCTCGGACAGCTATCCACCGGGGAGCTGTTTTTT.

This clonotype appeared a single time. The CDR3: CASSQDMLHGEQYF. CDR3 nucleotide sequence: TGCGCCAGCAGCCAAGATATGCTACACGGAGAGCAGTACTTC. J is TRBJ2-7 and V is TRBV4-3; D unresolved. The germline V gene has CDR1 LGHNA and CDR2 YSLEER. This CDR3 contains 14 residues. The ends were cut back, 0 bases at V and 7 bases at J, with 13 bases in the middle.

The chain uses TRBV25-1 and TRBJ1-1; D not resolved. The CDR3 consists of 12 residues. Looked up from germline, CDR1 is MGHDK and CDR2 is SYGVNS. Trimming took off 5 bases at V and 10 bases at J, with 14 bases between the two ends. For the CDR3, the DNA is TGTGCCAGCAGTTGGACGGCCGGAGGAGCTTTCTTT. Amino acids: CASSWTAGGAFF.

The chain links TRBV5-6 to TRBJ1-2, with D possibly matching TRBD1 (5 bases). Trimming stripped 2 bases from V and 0 bases from J, with 11 bases between. This CDR3 region has 15 residues. Germline CDR1 and CDR2: SGHDT and YYEEEE. The CDR3 is CASSLPDTANYGYTF. CDR3 coding DNA: TGTGCCAGCAGCTTACCGGACACTGCTAACTATGGCTACACCTTC.

The chain combines TRBV9 with TRBJ2-1, with 11 bases identical to TRBD2. Per the germline V gene, CDR1 is SGDLS and CDR2 is YYNGEE. CDR3 length: 18 amino acids. Losses at the gene ends were 0 bases for V and 5 bases for J; bases not matched to a gene: 10. The CDR3 sequence: CASSVARASGRSDNEQFF. CDR3 nucleotides: TGTGCCAGCAGCGTAGCTCGGGCTAGCGGGAGGTCCGACAATGAGCAGTTCTTC.

This rearrangement joins TRBV29-1 to TRBJ2-1; 10 bases match TRBD2. Losses at the gene ends were 7 bases for V and 7 bases for J; bases not matched to a gene: 7. Germline CDR1 reads SQVTM; CDR2 reads ANQGSEA. This CDR3 spans 13 amino acids. CDR3 sequence: CSGVAGGVNEQFF. The DNA of the CDR3 is TGCAGCGGGGTAGCGGGAGGAGTGAATGAGCAGTTCTTC.

The genes are TRBV12-5 and TRBJ2-4; unclear D gene. Looked up from germline, CDR1 is LGHNT and CDR2 is FRNRAP. CDR3 length: 13 amino acids. The V gene lost 8 bases and the J gene lost 5 bases, with 13 bases spanning the gap. CDR3 in DNA: TGTGCTAGTCTGTCCGTAACAGAAAACATTCAGTACTTC. Protein product: CASLSVTENIQYF.

The V gene is TRBV30, the J gene TRBJ2-2; D is perhaps TRBD1 (7 bases). The CDR3 is made up of 14 amino acids. CDR1 and CDR2 (germline): GTSNPN, SVGIG (reference sequence). The germline V and J ends were trimmed by 4 bases and 1 base, with 10 bases remaining between them. The chain's CDR3 is CAWTQGGNTGELFF. The DNA for the CDR3 is TGTGCCTGGACGCAGGGGGGGAACACCGGGGAGCTGTTTTTT.